This entry features one TCR beta chain sequence. Antigen: not known. The junction and the germline gene differ at one end; a read error may be behind it. The data were taken from a study of CD8+CD57+ T cells in acquired aplastic anemia. Looking at the study overall: Across the sorted CD4+ and CD8+ cells, DNA amounts averaged roughly 3 ug.

The patients chosen for sequencing had shown expansion of CD8+CD57+ cells (detected by flow cytometry). The diagnosis in all patients was severe acquired aplastic anemia. Patients had undergone no therapy by the time their blood was sampled. General study findings and limits: Comparison of patients with controls identified 25 to 30 shared CD8+ CDR3 sequences.

The study profiled TCR beta VDJ and CDR3 using genomic DNA as template. TCRdb used MiXCR to reprocess the reads, holding one entry per CDR3 protein. The data show under 350,000 distinct CDR3 sequences, with 56% seen just once and 1% to 1.5% held by the top ten. The specimen was sorted CD4+, CD8+, or CD8+CD57+ T cells (not recorded which) from PBMCs. This clonotype originated in a human donor with aplastic anemia.

CDR3 sequence (DNA): TGTGCCAGCAGCTTCGCGACAACGGGGGGCAACGTCCTGACTTTC. It yields the protein CASSFATTGGNVLTF. The chain links TRBV5-4 to TRBJ2-6; TRBD2 matches at 7 bases. This CDR3 has 15 amino acids. The germline gives CDR1 SGHNT, CDR2 YYREEE (reference sequence).